These T cell receptor beta chains were read from a single sample in a study of cytomegalovirus exposure and HLA in healthy donors. Assay: immunoSEQ multiplex PCR; the TCRdb copy retains only in-frame clones and omits some. Here the sample spans 150,000 to 200,000 clones, roughly 89% being singletons. The sample consisted of PBMCs. All receptors derive from a man aged 18 to 30 in good health and CMV-seropositive. The CDR3 runs from the conserved cysteine through the conserved F or W. D genes are given only for firm matches. A clone size is listed for some rows: how often the clone was seen (once, few, many), or a class if it is expanded.

TRBV6-1	-	11	TRBJ2-7	-	TGTGCCAGCAGAAACAGCTACGAGCAGTACTTC	CASRNSYEQYF
TRBV5-1	-	13	TRBJ1-5	once	TGCGCCAGCAGCTTTGAGATGAATCAGCCCCAGCATTTT	CASSFEMNQPQHF
TRBV12-5	TRBD2	17	TRBJ2-5	-	TGTGCTAGTGGTCCCGGACTAGCAGCTAGCCTCCAAGAGACCCAGTACTTC	CASGPGLAASLQETQYF
TRBV6-5	TRBD2	15	TRBJ2-7	-	TGTGCCAGCAGTTACTCAGCGGGAGGCAGTTACGAGCAGTACTTC	CASSYSAGGSYEQYF
TRBV28	TRBD1	13	TRBJ2-5	-	TGTGCCAGCAGAACAGGGGTTTCGGAGACCCAGTACTTC	CASRTGVSETQYF
TRBV30	TRBD1	15	TRBJ2-1	-	TGTGCCTGGAGGTTACAGGGGGGCAACTACAATGAGCAGTTCTTC	CAWRLQGGNYNEQFF
TRBV28	-	14	TRBJ2-3	-	TGTGCCAGCAGTTTCAGGGGTGGGACAGATACGCAGTATTTT	CASSFRGGTDTQYF
TRBV28	TRBD1	12	TRBJ1-2	-	TGTGCCAGCGGGACAGATTTTTATGGCTACACCTTC	CASGTDFYGYTF
TRBV4-1	-	16	TRBJ2-2	few	TGCGCCAGCAGCCAAGGAGGTCCAGCAAACACCGGGGAGCTGTTTTTT	CASSQGGPANTGELFF
TRBV13	TRBD2	18	TRBJ2-7	-	TGTGCCAGCAGCACCACCGGGACTAGCGGGAAGTTATCCTACGAGCAGTACTTC	CASSTTGTSGKLSYEQYF
TRBV4-1	-	14	TRBJ2-7	-	TGCGCCAGCAGCCAATGGGGGAGGACCTACGAGCAGTACTTC	CASSQWGRTYEQYF
TRBV28	-	13	TRBJ1-2	-	TGTGCCAGCCAGGACAGCATTAACTATGGCTACACCTTC	CASQDSINYGYTF
TRBV7-8	-	14	TRBJ2-7	-	TGTGCCAGCAGCTTAGAGGGGGGGGGTTGGGAGCAGTACTTC	CASSLEGGGWEQYF
TRBV7-3	TRBD1	13	TRBJ1-2	-	TGTGCCAGCAGCGAAGGGGGCGCGGTTGGCTACACCTTC	CASSEGGAVGYTF
TRBV20-1	-	11	TRBJ1-1	once	TGCAGTGCTACGGCAGGGGCTGAAGCTTTCTTT	CSATAGAEAFF
TRBV18	TRBD1	14	TRBJ2-2	-	TGTGCCAGCTCATCGACAGGGGGCTCCGGGGAGCTGTTTTTT	CASSSTGGSGELFF
TRBV30	-	13	TRBJ1-5	-	TGTGCCTGGAGTGTGGCAGGCAATCAGCCCCAGCATTTT	CAWSVAGNQPQHF
TRBV18	-	14	TRBJ2-7	once	TGTGCCAGCTCAACAATACAGGGTTCCTACGAGCAGTACTTC	CASSTIQGSYEQYF
TRBV28	-	13	TRBJ2-1	-	TGTGCCAGCAGCCGTAGCGCGTACAATGAGCAGTTCTTC	CASSRSAYNEQFF
TRBV28	-	14	TRBJ1-5	-	TGTGCCAGCAGTTTCCGGGGGAAAAATCAGCCCCAGCATTTT	CASSFRGKNQPQHF
TRBV2	-	16	TRBJ2-1	-	TGTGCCAGCAGCGGTAAAGCAGGGTGGTACTACAATGAGCAGTTCTTC	CASSGKAGWYYNEQFF
TRBV29-1	-	15	TRBJ2-3	-	TGCAGCGTTTCGGGGGGACAAACTAGCACAGATACGCAGTATTTT	CSVSGGQTSTDTQYF
TRBV5-1	TRBD2	16	TRBJ2-3	once	TGCGCCAGCAGCTTGGATCCCGGGACTAGTGTATATACGCAGTATTTT	CASSLDPGTSVYTQYF
TRBV30	TRBD1	13	TRBJ1-1	-	TGTGCCTGGAGTTTCAAGGGGGCCCCTGAAGCTTTCTTT	CAWSFKGAPEAFF
TRBV15	-	13	TRBJ1-1	-	TGTGCCACCAGCAGAGATGTGGGCGCTGAAGCTTTCTTT	CATSRDVGAEAFF
TRBV13	TRBD2	15	TRBJ2-7	-	TGTGCCAGCAGTCCAGGACTAGCGGGAGCCTACGAGCAGTACTTC	CASSPGLAGAYEQYF